Listed below are T cell receptor beta chains from one sample, sequenced in a study of regulatory T cells in long-lasting Graves disease. TCRdb re-called the multiplex PCR reads with MiXCR, one entry per CDR3 protein. Of roughly 400,000 distinct CDR3 sequences listed, around 16% are singletons. These same records also appear under a second study, on T cells in Graves' hyperthyroidism and ophthalmopathy.

This specimen consisted of peripheral blood mononuclear cells (PBMCs), obtained at new diagnosis, from a patient treated with antithyroid drugs. The source of these receptors is a woman aged 40-49 years with Graves disease. Both conserved end residues are part of each CDR3. A D gene is named only where the DNA matches it firmly. Clone size appears in some rows only: once, few, many, or a class for an expanded clone.

>TRBJ2-1|.|TRBV12-3/TRBV12-4|many
TGTGCCATCAACCTGGGAGGCGGATACTACAATGAGCAGTTCTTC
CAINLGGGYYNEQFF
>TRBJ2-7|TRBD2|TRBV20-1|.
TGCAGTGCTAGACCGGTACTAGCGGCACCCTACGAGCAGTACTTC
CSARPVLAAPYEQYF
>TRBJ2-3|.|TRBV15|few
TGTGCCACCAGCAGAGATCTCGGAGATACGCAGTATTTT
CATSRDLGDTQYF
>TRBJ1-1|.|TRBV12-3/TRBV12-4|many
TGTGCCAGCAGCCCCGAAGCACTCATGAACACTGAAGCTTTCTTT
CASSPEALMNTEAFF
>TRBJ2-3|.|TRBV5-1|many
TGCGCCAGCAGCCCTAGGACCAGCCCAGATACGCAGTATTTT
CASSPRTSPDTQYF
>TRBJ2-2|.|TRBV2|many
TGTGCCAGCACCCCGGGACCCGGGGAGCTGTTTTTT
CASTPGPGELFF
>TRBJ1-3|.|TRBV3-1|few
TGTGCCAGCAGCCGTAACTCAGAGACTGGAAACACCATATATTTT
CASSRNSETGNTIYF
>TRBJ2-7|TRBD2|TRBV12-5|.
TGTGCTAGTGGTACCGGGACTAGCGGGATCGAGCAGTACTTC
CASGTGTSGIEQYF
>TRBJ2-1|.|TRBV12-3/TRBV12-4|many
TGTGCCAGCAGTAAAACAACAGGGAGCTCCTACAATGAGCAGTTCTTC
CASSKTTGSSYNEQFF
>TRBJ1-1|TRBD1|TRBV20-1|few
TGCAGTGCTAGAGCTCCGAGGACAGGGGGGCACACTGAAGCTTTCTTT
CSARAPRTGGHTEAFF
>TRBJ1-6|TRBD1|TRBV4-1|many
TGCGCCAGCAGTAGAGAACAGGGGACGATGGATTCACCCCTCCACTTT
CASSREQGTMDSPLHF
>TRBJ2-5|TRBD1|TRBV6-5|many
TGTGCCAGCAGTTCCGGGACAGACCAAGAGACCCAGTACTTC
CASSSGTDQETQYF
>TRBJ2-2|.|TRBV15|.
TGTGCCACCAGCCTAGACCTCACCGGGGAGCTGTTTTTT
CATSLDLTGELFF
>TRBJ2-3|.|TRBV27|many
TGTGCCAGCAGTTTATGGCAGAGCACAGATACGCAGTATTTT
CASSLWQSTDTQYF
>TRBJ2-3|.|TRBV11-3|.
TGTGCCAGCAGCTCCCCCTCGGGGGCGGTCTCCACAGATACGCAGTATTTT
CASSSPSGAVSTDTQYF
>TRBJ2-3|TRBD2|TRBV5-1|.
TGCGCCAGCAGCTTGGAACCGGGAGGAAGCACAGATACGCAGTATTTT
CASSLEPGGSTDTQYF
>TRBJ1-6|.|TRBV7-2|.
TGTGCCAGCAGCTCGACGGGGCACTATAATTCACCCCTCCACTTT
CASSSTGHYNSPLHF
>TRBJ2-1|TRBD2|TRBV20-1|many
TGCAGTGCGGGACTAGCGGGAGAATATGAGCAGTTCTTC
CSAGLAGEYEQFF
>TRBJ2-5|TRBD1|TRBV28|many
TGTGCCAGCAGTCCACAGGGGGCGCGGGAGACCCAGTACTTC
CASSPQGARETQYF
>TRBJ2-1|TRBD2|TRBV11-3|many
TGTGCCAGCAGCTTAGAGCCCATAGCGGGAGGGTACTACAATGAGCAGTTCTTC
CASSLEPIAGGYYNEQFF
>TRBJ2-1|.|TRBV10-3|.
TGTGCCATCCGGACGGGAAAGGAGCAGTTCTTC
CAIRTGKEQFF
>TRBJ2-5|.|TRBV7-6|many
TGTGCCAGCAGCTTAAATTGGGGGGAAATGAAAGAGACCCAGTACTTC
CASSLNWGEMKETQYF
>TRBJ2-1|TRBD2|TRBV5-1|.
TGCGCCAGCAGCTTGGAGGGGACTAGCGTCAACAATGAGCAGTTCTTC
CASSLEGTSVNNEQFF
>TRBJ2-7|.|TRBV18|many
TGTGCCAGCTCACCTCCTGGGGCAGCCCTGGGCTACGAGCAGTACTTC
CASSPPGAALGYEQYF
>TRBJ2-5|.|TRBV7-2|many
TGTGCCAGCAGCCCCTCCCCCCAGGGGAAAGAGACCCAGTACTTC
CASSPSPQGKETQYF
>TRBJ2-1|TRBD2|TRBV5-1|many
TGCGCCAGCAGCTTGGTTAGCGGGCATTCCTACAATGAGCAGTTCTTC
CASSLVSGHSYNEQFF
>TRBJ1-1|TRBD1|TRBV24-1|many
TGTGCCACCAGTGATTTATGGACAGGGGTTGGGGCTTTCTTT
CATSDLWTGVGAFF
>TRBJ2-3|.|TRBV24-1|few
TGTGCCACCAGTGAACTGGGCGTGGATACGCAGTATTTT
CATSELGVDTQYF
>TRBJ2-3|.|TRBV9|.
TGTGCCAGCAGCGTAAGCGGGTCTAAGGCAGATACGCAGTATTTT
CASSVSGSKADTQYF
>TRBJ2-1|.|TRBV6-2/TRBV6-3|many
TGTGCCAGCAGTAGCCCCGGGGGTCGTTCCTACAATGAGCAGTTCTTC
CASSSPGGRSYNEQFF
>TRBJ1-5|.|TRBV11-3|few
TGTGCCAGCAGCCTCGGGGCACATCAGCCCCAGCATTTT
CASSLGAHQPQHF
>TRBJ1-1|.|TRBV5-1|many
TGCGCCAGCAGCGTTAGTCAGAGGACTGAAGCTTTCTTT
CASSVSQRTEAFF